One sample yielded the 9 T cell receptor beta chains listed below, sequenced in a study of T cell responses to AZD1222 COVID-19 vaccine. Sequencing was performed with immunoSEQ multiplex PCR; in TCRdb, only in-frame clones are kept and a portion is missing. The data hold around 130,000 clones, with just over 85% observed a single time. The sequencing used peripheral blood, collected on day 0 of AZD1222 vaccination. Receptors originate from an adult in good health.

The chain joins TRBV9 to TRBJ2-1, with 11 bases lining up with TRBD2. The V gene's germline CDR1 is SGDLS and CDR2 YYNGEE. The CDR3 loop spans 17 amino acids. J gave up 3 bases and V 1 base, and 6 bases lay outside the gene matches. The CDR3 here is CASSVSLAGAHYNEQFF. The CDR3 DNA reads as TGTGCCAGCAGCGTATCACTAGCGGGAGCTCACTACAATGAGCAGTTCTTC.

This clone was observed once. CDR3 coding DNA: TGTGCCAGCAGTAATAGCGGGAGGGATACGCAGTATTTT. Translated: CASSNSGRDTQYF. The V gene is TRBV27, the J gene TRBJ2-3; TRBD2 matches at 10 bases. V lost 5 bases to trimming and J lost 6 bases; unmatched junction nucleotides: 2. Looked up from germline, CDR1 is MNHEY and CDR2 is SMNVEV (reference sequence). The CDR3 is 13 amino acids.

This sequence joins TRBV25-1 and TRBJ1-1, with D tentatively TRBD1 (5 bases). Germline V gives CDR1 MGHDK, CDR2 SYGVNS. Trimming removed 7 bases at V and 10 bases at J, with 19 bases between. This CDR3 has 13 residues. For the CDR3, the DNA is TGTGCCAGCACCCCAGGAGGACCAAGGGGAGCTTTCTTT. Residues: CASTPGGPRGAFF.

This clone occurred a few times. The genes are TRBV29-1 and TRBJ2-3; D uncertain. The CDR3 consists of 13 residues. CDR1 and CDR2 from the germline V gene are SQVTM and ANQGSEA. Trimming shortened V by 4 bases and J by 3 bases, and 11 bases separated the two germline ends. CDR3 sequence reads: CSVVKIGTDTQYF. The CDR3 nucleotides read TGCAGCGTTGTGAAGATTGGGACAGATACGCAGTATTTT.

This clone was found a few times. The V call is TRBV7-2, the J call TRBJ1-1, with TRBD1 matching over 7 bases. Germline CDR1 is SGHTA and CDR2 is FQGNSA. There are 16 residues in the CDR3. With 0 bases clipped from V and 3 bases from J, the junction kept 7 bases outside the gene matches. The CDR3 DNA reads TGTGCCAGCAGCTTAGCACAGGGGAGAGAGGACACTGAAGCTTTCTTT. Translated, it gives CASSLAQGREDTEAFF.

This chain connects TRBV4-1 to TRBJ2-7, with D possibly matching TRBD2 (5 bases). The CDR3 has 14 residues. Germline values: CDR1 MGHRA, CDR2 YSYEKL. The V and J ends lost 2 bases and 6 bases respectively, with 14 bases between them. The CDR3 spells CASSQPIIRGEQYF. The DNA for the CDR3 is TGCGCCAGCAGCCAACCCATAATTCGGGGCGAGCAGTACTTC.

V usage is TRBV28 and J usage is TRBJ1-2; TRBD1 matches at 7 bases. In germline, CDR1 is MDHEN, CDR2 SYDVKM. The length of the CDR3 is 11 residues. The junction had 0 bases not matched to a gene; V was cut back by 6 bases and J by 5 bases. CDR3 sequence: CASRDRYGYTF. The CDR3 coding sequence is TGTGCCAGCAGGGACAGGTATGGCTACACCTTC.

The chain is built from TRBV6-6 and TRBJ2-3; TRBD2 matches at 8 bases. Losses at the gene ends were 5 bases for V and 0 bases for J; bases not matched to a gene: 7. From germline, CDR1 is MNHNY and CDR2 SVGAGI (reference sequence). The CDR3 loop spans 16 amino acids. The CDR3 coding sequence is TGTGCCAGCAGTGGGTCCGCTAGCGGGAGCACAGATACGCAGTATTTT. Its protein product is CASSGSASGSTDTQYF.

The chain employs TRBV27 and TRBJ1-1; a weak D match, TRBD1 (6 bases). V gave up 2 bases and J gave up 1 base, with 8 bases separating them. This CDR3 has 14 residues. Germline CDR1 MNHEY, CDR2 SMNVEV (reference sequence). The CDR3 DNA reads TGTGCCAGCAGTTTAGGGACAACGAACACTGAAGCTTTCTTT. Translation gives CASSLGTTNTEAFF.